This passage covers 20 T cell receptor beta chains from one sample sequenced in a study of T-cell memory formation after mild COVID-19. Each CDR3 protein is one row after TCRdb ran MiXCR on the 5' RACE reads. The sample shows about 560,000 distinct CDR3 sequences, around 15% of them seen only once. The sequencing input was PBMCs or a T cell subset sorted from them (not recorded which). The receptors were sampled from an adult woman who had mild COVID-19 (a few samples of this study predate the infection). Cell type and time point are not known.

The chain has TRBV30 and TRBJ1-5; 7 bases fit TRBD1. CDR1 and CDR2 from the germline V gene are GTSNPN and SVGIG (reference sequence). CDR3 length equals 17 residues. V lost 0 bases, J lost 2 bases, and 10 bases stayed unmatched. This CDR3 is CAWSVGVGTEGNQPQHF. The CDR3 region has the DNA TGTGCCTGGAGTGTAGGGGTTGGGACAGAAGGCAATCAGCCCCAGCATTTT.

The chain employs TRBV24-1 and TRBJ2-7; D is possibly TRBD2 (6 bases). The CDR3 loop spans 13 amino acids. The V and J ends lost 2 bases and 7 bases respectively, with 11 bases between them. Looked up from germline, CDR1 is KGHDR and CDR2 is SFDVKD. The CDR3 DNA follows: TGTGCCACCAGTGATTCGAGGCGGGGTGAGCAGTACTTC. Translating gives CATSDSRRGEQYF.

The genes are TRBV5-6 and TRBJ2-7; 8 bases are shared with TRBD1. V lost 6 bases and J lost 5; bases outside the gene matches: 10. Germline V gene data show CDR1 as SGHDT and CDR2 as YYEEEE. The CDR3 contains 14 residues. CDR3 loop: CASIAGTGGNEQYF. In DNA, the CDR3 is TGTGCCAGCATTGCGGGGACAGGAGGGAACGAGCAGTACTTC.

The V call is TRBV12-3 or TRBV12-4, the J call TRBJ2-7; possibly TRBD1 for D (6 bases). The CDR3 has 13 amino acids. Trimming pared 7 bases from V and 2 bases from J, leaving 12 bases between. The DNA of the CDR3 is TGTGCCAGCACGTCACAGGGCCCCTACGAGCAGTACTTC. The encoded protein is CASTSQGPYEQYF.

This clonotype was detected a few times. The chain employs TRBV4-3 and TRBJ2-1, with TRBD2 matching over 12 bases. Germline-derived CDR1 and CDR2 are LGHNA and YSLEER. The CDR3 is 17 amino acids. With V trimmed by 2 bases and J by 7 bases, 9 bases remained unmatched. The CDR3 nucleotides read TGCGCCAGCAGCCAACAGAGTGGCACTAGCGGGAGGAATGAGCAGTTCTTC. As protein: CASSQQSGTSGRNEQFF.

V is TRBV5-6 and J is TRBJ2-7; 9 bases align to TRBD1. The ends lost 2 bases at V and 5 bases at J; junction bases unmatched: 8. The germline V gene encodes CDR1 SGHDT and CDR2 YYEEEE. The CDR3 runs 15 residues. The CDR3 DNA is TGTGCCAGCAGCTTTACCGGGACAGGGTACCACGAGCAGTACTTC. Translating gives CASSFTGTGYHEQYF.

The chain couples TRBV7-9 to TRBJ1-1; D call uncertain. The CDR3 consists of 17 residues. Germline CDR1 reads SEHNR; CDR2 reads FQNEAQ (reference sequence). V lost 6 bases and J 4 bases, leaving 24 bases between the germline ends. CDR3 residues: CASSQDLQAPGGTEAFF. Here the CDR3 DNA reads TGTGCCAGCAGTCAAGACTTGCAGGCTCCGGGTGGCACTGAAGCTTTCTTT.

This clonotype was counted only a few times. The chain carries TRBV20-1 and TRBJ1-5, with unresolved D. This CDR3 spans 12 amino acids. Trimming took off 4 bases at V and 4 bases at J, with 8 bases between the two ends. Per the germline V gene, CDR1 is DFQATT and CDR2 is SNEGSKA (reference sequence). Here the CDR3 DNA reads TGCAGTGCTAAGGCCCCAAATCAGCCCCAGCATTTT. It translates to CSAKAPNQPQHF.

The rearrangement uses TRBV6-5 and TRBJ1-1; unclear D gene. Trimming stripped 7 bases from V and 3 bases from J, with 9 bases between. Per germline, CDR1 MNHEY and CDR2 SVGAGI. CDR3 length equals 12 residues. CDR3 sequence: CASTADHTEAFF. The CDR3 nucleotides are TGTGCCAGCACGGCGGACCACACTGAAGCTTTCTTT.

CDR3 sequence reads: CASSIVGGLDEAFF. In DNA, the CDR3 is TGTGCCAGTAGTATAGTTGGCGGTTTGGATGAAGCTTTCTTT. This rearrangement joins TRBV19 to TRBJ1-1; no clear D. V was trimmed by 1 base and J by 7 bases, leaving 13 bases between them. Germline loops: CDR1 LNHDA, CDR2 SQIVND (reference sequence). This CDR3 spans 14 amino acids. The full variable domain, completed using reference TRBV19 and TRBJ1-1, is DGGITQSPKYLFRKEGQNVTLSCEQNLNHDAMYWYRQDPGQGLRLIYYSQIVNDFQKGDIAEGYSVSREKKESFPLTVTSAQKNPTAFYLCASSIVGGLDEAFFGQGTRLTVV.

This clonotype was seen a few times. This chain joins TRBV19 and TRBJ2-7, with 7 bases fitting TRBD1. V trimming: 6 bases; J trimming: 5 bases; junction bases outside the gene matches: 10. This CDR3 contains 14 residues. Germline values: CDR1 LNHDA, CDR2 SQIVND (reference sequence). The CDR3 nucleotides read TGTGCCAGTAGACCGACAGGGTGGTGGGACGAGCAGTACTTC. Translating it yields CASRPTGWWDEQYF.

The V gene is TRBV7-2, the J gene TRBJ2-3; D uncertain. V shed 3 bases and J shed 5 bases, with 18 bases lying between them. CDR1 is SGHTA, CDR2 FQGNSA, per germline. The CDR3 covers 16 residues. The CDR3 nucleotides read TGTGCCAGCAGCTTTGGACGTACGCTCCGGTTAGATACGCAGTATTTT. Its translation: CASSFGRTLRLDTQYF.

The chain couples TRBV6-1 to TRBJ1-5; D perhaps matches TRBD1 (5 bases). This CDR3 is built from 17 residues. Looked up from germline, CDR1 is MNHNS and CDR2 is SASEGT. V lost 1 base, J lost 1 base, and 14 bases lay in between. The CDR3 loop reads CASSEGVGRESNQPQHF. DNA of the CDR3: TGTGCCAGCAGTGAAGGGGTGGGGCGAGAGAGCAATCAGCCCCAGCATTTT.

This clonotype was observed a handful of times. V usage is TRBV20-1 and J usage is TRBJ1-5, with D unclear. V lost 0 bases and J lost 2, with 8 bases in between. CDR3 length: 14 residues. In germline, CDR1 is DFQATT, CDR2 SNEGSKA (reference sequence). The CDR3 DNA sequence: TGCAGTGCTAGAGAGGAACTGGGCAATCAGCCCCAGCATTTT. Translated: CSAREELGNQPQHF.

The rearrangement joins TRBV21-1 to TRBJ2-3; the table's D gene call, TRBD1, was not cross checked with the DNA. TRBV21-1 is shown as a pseudogene. CDR3 length: 20 amino acids. CDR3 residues: CASSKGAGQVTAPYTDTQYF. CDR3 sequence (DNA): TGTGCCAGCAGCAAAGGAGCGGGACAGGTCACGGCGCCCTACACAGATACGCAGTATTTT.

The gene calls are TRBV6-6 and TRBJ2-5; 11 bases are a match to TRBD1. With V trimmed by 2 bases and J by 4 bases, 3 bases remained unmatched. Germline values: CDR1 MNHNY, CDR2 SVGAGI (reference sequence). This CDR3 contains 15 residues. The CDR3 spells CASSYRTGGGETQYF. In DNA, the CDR3 is TGTGCCAGCAGTTACAGGACAGGGGGCGGAGAGACCCAGTACTTC.

The chain carries TRBV27 and TRBJ2-1; 7 bases are shared with TRBD2. V trimming: 6 bases; J trimming: 4 bases; junction bases outside the gene matches: 9. This CDR3 contains 15 residues. The germline gives CDR1 MNHEY, CDR2 SMNVEV (reference sequence). CDR3 DNA: TGTGCCAGCAGAAATTCGGGGGGACCTTACAATGAGCAGTTCTTC. Its protein product is CASRNSGGPYNEQFF.

The rearrangement uses TRBV12-3 or TRBV12-4 and TRBJ2-7, with D unresolved. With 3 bases removed from V and 4 bases from J, the gap between germline ends came to 10 bases. CDR3 length: 13 residues. CDR3 loop: CASSFSLRYEQYF. CDR3 DNA sequence: TGTGCCAGCAGTTTTTCATTGAGGTACGAGCAGTACTTC.

V gene TRBV7-8 combines with J gene TRBJ2-1; 11 nucleotides agree with TRBD2. Germline CDR1 and CDR2: SGHVS and FQNEAQ. V lost 5 bases to trimming and J lost 5 bases; unmatched junction nucleotides: 5. The CDR3 extends over 15 amino acids. CDR3 protein: CASSEPGLADNEQFF. The CDR3 DNA follows: TGTGCCAGCAGCGAACCGGGACTAGCGGACAATGAGCAGTTCTTC.

This clonotype came up a few times. The rearrangement uses TRBV6-2 or TRBV6-3 and TRBJ2-5; D could derive from TRBD1 or TRBD2 (5 bases each). CDR1 is MNHEY and CDR2 is SVGEGT in the germline V gene. CDR3 length: 15 amino acids. The ends were cut back, 6 bases at V and 3 bases at J, with 17 bases in the middle. CDR3 in DNA: TGTGCCAGCAGAGAGACTCCGGGACGGAAAGAGACCCAGTACTTC. Translated, it gives CASRETPGRKETQYF.